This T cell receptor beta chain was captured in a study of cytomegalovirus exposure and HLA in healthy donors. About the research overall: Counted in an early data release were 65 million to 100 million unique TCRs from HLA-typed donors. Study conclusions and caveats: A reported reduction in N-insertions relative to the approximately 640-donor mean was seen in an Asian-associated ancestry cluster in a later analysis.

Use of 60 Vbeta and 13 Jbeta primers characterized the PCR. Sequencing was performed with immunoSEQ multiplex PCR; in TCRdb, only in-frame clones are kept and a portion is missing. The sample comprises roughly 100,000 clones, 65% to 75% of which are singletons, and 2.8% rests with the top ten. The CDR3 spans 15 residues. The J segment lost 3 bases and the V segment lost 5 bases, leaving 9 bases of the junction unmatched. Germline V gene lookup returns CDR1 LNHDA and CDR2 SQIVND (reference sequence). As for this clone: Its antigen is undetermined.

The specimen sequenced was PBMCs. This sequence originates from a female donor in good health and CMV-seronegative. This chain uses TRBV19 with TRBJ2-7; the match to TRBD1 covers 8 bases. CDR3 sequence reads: CASSPRTGMLYEQYF. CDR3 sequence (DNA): TGTGCCAGTAGTCCCCGGACAGGGATGCTCTACGAGCAGTACTTC.